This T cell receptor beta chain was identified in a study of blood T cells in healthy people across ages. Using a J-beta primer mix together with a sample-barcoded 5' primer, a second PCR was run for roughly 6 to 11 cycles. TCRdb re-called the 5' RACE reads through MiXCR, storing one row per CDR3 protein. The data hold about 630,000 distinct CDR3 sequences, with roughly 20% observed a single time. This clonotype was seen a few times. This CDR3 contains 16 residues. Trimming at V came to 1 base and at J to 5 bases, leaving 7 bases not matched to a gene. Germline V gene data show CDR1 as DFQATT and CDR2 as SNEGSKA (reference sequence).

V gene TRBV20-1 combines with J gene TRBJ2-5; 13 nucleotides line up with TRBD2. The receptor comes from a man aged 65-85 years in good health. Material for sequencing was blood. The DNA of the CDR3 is TGCAGTGCTAGAGGCACTAGCGGGGGGGATGTCGAGACCCAGTACTTC. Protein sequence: CSARGTSGGDVETQYF.